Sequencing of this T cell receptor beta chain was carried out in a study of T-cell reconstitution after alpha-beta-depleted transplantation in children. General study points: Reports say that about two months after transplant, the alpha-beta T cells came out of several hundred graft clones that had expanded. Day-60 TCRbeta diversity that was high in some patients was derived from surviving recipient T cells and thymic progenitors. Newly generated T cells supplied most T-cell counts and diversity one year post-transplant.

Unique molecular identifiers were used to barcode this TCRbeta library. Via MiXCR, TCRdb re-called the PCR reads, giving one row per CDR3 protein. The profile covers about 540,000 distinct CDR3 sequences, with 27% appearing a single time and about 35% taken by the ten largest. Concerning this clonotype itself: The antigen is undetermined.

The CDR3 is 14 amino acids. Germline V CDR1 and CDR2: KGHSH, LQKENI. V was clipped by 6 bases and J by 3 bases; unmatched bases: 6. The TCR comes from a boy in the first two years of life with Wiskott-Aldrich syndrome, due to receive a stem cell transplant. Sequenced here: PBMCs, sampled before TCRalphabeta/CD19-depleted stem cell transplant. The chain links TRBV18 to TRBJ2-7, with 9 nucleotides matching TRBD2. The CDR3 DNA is TGTGCCAGCTCGGTAGCGGGAGTTATCTACGAGCAGTACTTC. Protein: CASSVAGVIYEQYF.